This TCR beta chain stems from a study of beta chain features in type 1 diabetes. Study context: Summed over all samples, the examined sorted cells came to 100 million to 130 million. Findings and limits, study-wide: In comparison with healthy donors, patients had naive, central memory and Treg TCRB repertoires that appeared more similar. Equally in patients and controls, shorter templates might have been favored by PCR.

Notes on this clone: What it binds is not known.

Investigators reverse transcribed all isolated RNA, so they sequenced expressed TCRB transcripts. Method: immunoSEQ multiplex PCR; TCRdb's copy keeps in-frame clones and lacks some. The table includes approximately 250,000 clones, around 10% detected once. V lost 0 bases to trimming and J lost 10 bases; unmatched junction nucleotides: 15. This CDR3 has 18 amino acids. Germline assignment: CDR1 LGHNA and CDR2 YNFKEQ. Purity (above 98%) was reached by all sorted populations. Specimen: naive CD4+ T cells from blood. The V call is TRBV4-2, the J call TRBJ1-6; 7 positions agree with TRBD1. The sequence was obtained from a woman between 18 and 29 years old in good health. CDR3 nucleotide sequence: TGTGCCAGCAGCCAAGAAAGCCCGCGACAGGGTAATTTATCACCCCTCCACTTT. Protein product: CASSQESPRQGNLSPLHF.